In its sample, the clone carrying this T cell receptor beta chain was seen once. The sample originates from a study of blood T cell repertoires in COVID-19. Whole-study context: Whether acute or convalescent, the COVID-19 samples came from the United States, Italy and Spain. In each case, the material was cDNA or gDNA derived from T cells, B-cell-depleted T cells, or PBMCs.

Repertoires were generated with immunoSEQ multiplex PCR, while TCRdb's copy carries only in-frame clones and drops some. In the table there are 300,000 or so clones, more than 70% of which are singletons. The sample consisted of peripheral blood. This TCR was recovered from a man between 18 and 35 years old who had recovered from COVID-19.

The CDR3 region is CASSFGQGRNTEAFF. CDR3 in DNA: TGTGCCAGCAGCTTTGGACAGGGACGGAACACTGAAGCTTTCTTT. The rearrangement links TRBV7-2 to TRBJ1-1; 8 nucleotides line up with TRBD1. Germline CDR1 is SGHTA and CDR2 is FQGNSA. Germline trimming cut 3 bases from V and 1 base from J; bases unmatched to any gene: 4. This CDR3 has 15 amino acids.